The 21 T cell receptor beta chains in this list originate from one sample, sequenced in a study of shared clonotypes between healthy human individuals. Here immunoSEQ multiplex PCR was the method, and the copy in TCRdb shows in-frame clones only, minus some. The sample consists of 1,500,000 or so clones, around 95% of them appearing once. The sequencing sample was made of naive CD4+ T cells sorted from blood. Noted subset: CD45RA+ positively selected. The receptors were sampled from a man under 40 in good health.

This chain links TRBV6-5 with TRBJ2-7; the D is unclear. From germline, CDR1 is MNHEY and CDR2 SVGAGI. The CDR3 contains 14 residues. V was pared by 0 bases and J by 6 bases, with 12 bases between. CDR3 nucleotide sequence: TGTGCCAGCAGTTACTCCCAGACCACCCGCGAGCAGTACTTC. Its translation is CASSYSQTTREQYF.

The chain joins TRBV10-2 to TRBJ1-2; tentatively, D is TRBD1 (5 bases). The CDR3 covers 13 residues. The germline V and J ends were trimmed by 7 bases and 3 bases, with 12 bases remaining between them. Germline lookup yields CDR1 WSHSY and CDR2 SAAADI. Here the CDR3 reads CASTSTAYYGYTF. The CDR3 coding sequence is TGCGCCAGCACTTCGACAGCTTACTATGGCTACACCTTC.

The genes are TRBV27 and TRBJ2-1, with D hard to call. CDR1 and CDR2 (germline): MNHEY, SMNVEV (reference sequence). Trimming took off 5 bases at V and 2 bases at J, with 13 bases between the two ends. The length of the CDR3 is 15 residues. In DNA form, the CDR3 reads TGTGCCAGCAGTCAACGGACGATGCCCTACAATGAGCAGTTCTTC. Amino acids: CASSQRTMPYNEQFF.

The genes are TRBV5-1 and TRBJ2-3; D not certain. The V gene's germline CDR1 is SGHRS and CDR2 YFSETQ. The CDR3 loop spans 14 amino acids. V dropped 0 bases and J dropped 5 bases, with 10 bases sitting between them. CDR3 sequence reads: CASSLDSLGDTQYF. Here the CDR3 DNA reads TGCGCCAGCAGCTTGGACAGCTTAGGAGATACGCAGTATTTT. Complete variable domain (other parts from reference TRBV5-1 and TRBJ2-3): KAGVTQTPRYLIKTRGQQVTLSCSPISGHRSVSWYQQTPGQGLQFLFEYFSETQRNKGNFPGRFSGRQFSNSRSEMNVSTLELGDSALYLCASSLDSLGDTQYFGPGTRLTVL.

Remarks on this clone: The sample contains more than one DNA sequence encoding this CDR3. The CDR3 DNA reads as TGTGCCACCAGCAGAGATCAGAATGAAAAACTGTTTTTT. It is translated as CATSRDQNEKLFF. The rearrangement uses TRBV15 and TRBJ1-4; no clear D. V was clipped by 0 bases and J by 5 bases, with 4 bases between them. The CDR3 loop spans 13 amino acids. Germline CDR1 reads LNHNV; CDR2 reads YYDKDF (reference sequence).

This chain uses TRBV7-9 with TRBJ2-3; 8 bases map to TRBD2. V was pared by 7 bases and J by 4 bases, with 7 bases of the junction left unmatched. Germline V CDR1 and CDR2: SEHNR, FQNEAQ (reference sequence). The CDR3 runs 14 residues. The CDR3 reads CASTGTSVADTQYF. DNA for the CDR3: TGTGCCAGCACCGGGACTAGTGTTGCAGATACGCAGTATTTT. Together with reference TRBV7-9 and TRBJ2-3, the CDR3 gives the full variable domain: DTGVSQNPRHKITKRGQNVTFRCDPISEHNRLYWYRQTLGQGPEFLTYFQNEAQLEKSRLLSDRFSAERPKGSFSTLEIQRTEQGDSAMYLCASTGTSVADTQYFGPGTRLTVL.

This clone was observed once. V and J are TRBV9 and TRBJ2-1; D is undetermined. Germline loops: CDR1 SGDLS, CDR2 YYNGEE. The CDR3 consists of 14 residues. V dropped 0 bases and J dropped 5 bases, with 9 bases sitting between them. The CDR3 DNA sequence: TGTGCCAGCAGCGTAGGCGGAACGCACAATGAGCAGTTCTTC. It specifies CASSVGGTHNEQFF.

The J gene is TRBJ2-5, the V gene TRBV7-9; 11 bases line up with TRBD2. The germline V gene encodes CDR1 SEHNR and CDR2 FQNEAQ (reference sequence). V lost 1 base and J lost 5; bases outside the gene matches: 9. The CDR3 length is 17 residues. The chain's CDR3 is CASSLDGSGRDMETQYF. CDR3 in DNA: TGTGCCAGCAGCTTAGATGGTAGCGGGAGGGATATGGAGACCCAGTACTTC.

The chain couples TRBV7-8 to TRBJ2-7; possible D gene TRBD1, 5 bases. V gave up 5 bases and J gave up 3 bases, with 17 bases separating them. This CDR3 spans 15 amino acids. Per germline, CDR1 SGHVS and CDR2 FQNEAQ. This CDR3 is CASSEKGNTLYEQYF. The CDR3 DNA is TGTGCCAGCAGCGAAAAGGGGAATACTCTCTACGAGCAGTACTTC.

This chain links TRBV5-6 with TRBJ1-1, with 9 bases identical to TRBD1. This CDR3 contains 15 residues. V shed 5 bases, J shed 1 base, and the junction held 6 bases outside the gene matches. Germline V CDR1 and CDR2: SGHDT, YYEEEE. CDR3 coding DNA: TGTGCCAGCAGGGCACCGGGACAGGGGAACACTGAAGCTTTCTTT. This codes for CASRAPGQGNTEAFF.

This sequence joins TRBV25-1 and TRBJ2-2; D possibly corresponds to TRBD2 (6 bases). The CDR3 is 15 residues long. V dropped 2 bases and J dropped 4 bases, with 11 bases sitting between them. The V gene's germline CDR1 is MGHDK and CDR2 SYGVNS. CDR3 protein: CASSEGAGGTGELFF. CDR3 coding DNA: TGTGCCAGCAGTGAAGGAGCGGGTGGCACCGGGGAGCTGTTTTTT.

This chain joins TRBV7-9 and TRBJ2-2, with D uncertain. Germline CDR1 reads SEHNR; CDR2 reads FQNEAQ (reference sequence). The CDR3 has 11 amino acids. V was pared by 7 bases and J by 8 bases, with 8 bases between. Here the CDR3 DNA reads TGTGCCAGCACCCGCGAAGGGGAGCTGTTTTTT. This translates into CASTREGELFF.

The chain has TRBV4-3 and TRBJ2-2; 8 bases map to TRBD1. From germline, CDR1 is LGHNA and CDR2 YSLEER. CDR3 length: 16 residues. Trimming took 1 base from V and 1 from J; bases not matched to a gene: 2. The CDR3 nucleotides are TGCGCCAGCAGCCAAGGGACAGGGAGGAACACCGGGGAGCTGTTTTTT. This encodes CASSQGTGRNTGELFF.

V is TRBV11-2 and J is TRBJ2-7, with 8 positions matching TRBD2. CDR1 is SGHAT and CDR2 is FQNNGV in the germline V gene. V gave up 1 base and J gave up 3 bases; unmatched junction bases: 14. This CDR3 contains 18 residues. The CDR3 loop is CASSLGSGGLVEFYEQYF. The CDR3, as DNA: TGTGCCAGCAGCTTAGGAAGTGGGGGACTAGTCGAGTTCTACGAGCAGTACTTC.

The chain is built from TRBV11-2 and TRBJ2-3; 9 bases are shared with TRBD2. The V and J ends lost 5 bases and 4 bases, in that order; junction bases with no gene match: 7. Per the germline V gene, CDR1 is SGHAT and CDR2 is FQNNGV. This CDR3 region has 15 residues. The CDR3 DNA is TGTGCCAGCAGCGTTAGCGGGAGCTTTTCAGATACGCAGTATTTT. The encoded protein is CASSVSGSFSDTQYF.

This clone has a handful of counts. The chain links TRBV14 to TRBJ2-7; 10 bases match TRBD1. CDR3 length equals 17 residues. V trimming: 6 bases; J trimming: 7 bases; junction bases outside the gene matches: 18. Per germline, CDR1 SGHDN and CDR2 FVKESK. The DNA of the CDR3 is TGTGCCAGCAGTCCTTTGTCCCTCCGGGACAGGGGTCGGGAGCAGTACTTC. It codes for CASSPLSLRDRGREQYF.

This clone is a singleton in its sample. This chain joins TRBV11-3 and TRBJ2-1, with 9 nucleotides matching TRBD1. V was pared by 3 bases and J by 0 bases, with 0 bases of the junction left unmatched. CDR1 is SGHNT, CDR2 YENEEA, per germline. The CDR3 is 15 amino acids. In DNA form, the CDR3 reads TGTGCCAGCAGCTTGACAGGGGGCTCCTACAATGAGCAGTTCTTC. This codes for CASSLTGGSYNEQFF.

This chain uses TRBV18 with TRBJ1-1; D is undetermined. V was trimmed by 5 bases and J by 1 base, leaving 2 bases between them. Per the germline V gene, CDR1 is KGHSH and CDR2 is LQKENI. The CDR3 is 11 residues long. The CDR3 region has the DNA TGTGCCAGCTCAGGGAACACTGAAGCTTTCTTT. Amino acids: CASSGNTEAFF.

A note on this clone: Other DNA sequences in this sample translate to the same CDR3. The CDR3: CASSSVSSGANVLTF. In DNA form, the CDR3 reads TGTGCCAGCAGCTCCGTAAGTTCTGGGGCCAACGTCCTGACTTTC. This chain connects TRBV5-6 to TRBJ2-6; D uncertain. Looked up from germline, CDR1 is SGHDT and CDR2 is YYEEEE. Trimming took off 3 bases at V and 1 base at J, with 8 bases between the two ends. The CDR3 extends over 15 amino acids.

This clone was recorded a few times. The same CDR3 is also encoded by other DNA sequences in this sample. The chain combines TRBV28 with TRBJ1-5, with unresolved D. The germline V and J ends were trimmed by 5 bases and 5 bases, with 7 bases remaining between them. CDR1 and CDR2 (germline): MDHEN, SYDVKM. This CDR3 has 12 residues. The CDR3 region is CASSPPYQPQHF. As DNA, the CDR3 is TGTGCCAGCAGTCCCCCGTATCAGCCCCAGCATTTT.

The chain has TRBV6-1 and TRBJ2-3; D unclear. This CDR3 has 11 amino acids. The V and J ends lost 4 bases and 4 bases respectively, with 3 bases between them. Germline V gene data show CDR1 as MNHNS and CDR2 as SASEGT. As DNA, the CDR3 is TGTGCCAGCAGTGCGGCAGATACGCAGTATTTT. It specifies CASSAADTQYF.